The sequence of this T cell receptor beta chain was determined in a study of blood T cells in healthy people across ages. The study's findings and limits: For the donors, CMV status was unknown and possibly confounded expanded clonotype changes. Naive T cell percentage showed a strong correlation with TCR beta diversity.

Note on this clonotype: Antigen specificity is unknown.

A J-beta primer mix and a sample-barcoded 5' primer were used in a second PCR of roughly 6 to 11 cycles. Tagging of each cDNA molecule was performed by a template-switch adaptor with 12 random nucleotides. Via MiXCR, TCRdb re-called the 5' RACE reads, giving one row per CDR3 protein. The sample consists of roughly 700,000 distinct CDR3 sequences, approximately 31% of them appearing once. This CDR3 has 14 amino acids. Looked up from germline, CDR1 is LGHDT and CDR2 is YNNKEL (reference sequence). V gave up 0 bases and J gave up 4 bases; unmatched junction bases: 2. The sample comprised blood. The clonotype was recovered from a woman at least 80 years old in good health. The rearrangement uses TRBV3-1 and TRBJ2-5, with 7 bases fitting TRBD1. The CDR3 DNA reads TGTGCCAGCAGCCAAGACAGGGGGAGAGAGACCCAGTACTTC. Encoded protein: CASSQDRGRETQYF.